This TCR beta chain was captured in a study of OX40 agonist ivuxolimab in advanced cancers. CDR1 is SEHNR, CDR2 FQNEAQ, per germline (reference sequence). 16 amino acids form the CDR3, both terminal residues included. In the case of this clone: The conserved phenylalanine or tryptophan is not found at the CDR3 terminus, so this likely reflects a read error. The DNA is left out, because the CDR3 cannot be placed on it with certainty; the CDR3 is given as TCRdb lists it.

Sequenced by immunoSEQ multiplex PCR; TCRdb stores in-frame clones only, minus some. The data show about 40,000 clones, 82% seen once. This sequence joins TRBV7-9 and TRBJ1-1. The starting material was CD4+ or CD8+ T cells sorted from blood, obtained in a trial of the OX40 agonist ivuxolimab. The clonotype originates from an adult with an advanced solid tumor such as melanoma, head and neck, liver or kidney cancer. The CDR3 reads CASSPAGLGYDGGRRL.